The 28 T cell receptor beta chains given below trace back to one sample, sequenced in a study of cytomegalovirus exposure and HLA in healthy donors. PCR amplification relied on 60 Vbeta primers (plus 13 Jbeta primers). TCRdb keeps only in-frame clones here, not all; method: immunoSEQ multiplex PCR. Among approximately 40,000 clones listed, roughly 90% were seen once. Sequencing input: PBMCs. These receptors originate from a woman between 40 and 55 years old in good health and CMV-seropositive.

This chain connects TRBV30 to TRBJ2-5; weak D call: TRBD2 (7 bases). Germline V gene sequence: CDR1 GTSNPN, CDR2 SVGIG (reference sequence). The CDR3 runs 15 residues. V was clipped by 4 bases and J by 4 bases, with 19 bases between them. The CDR3 coding sequence is TGTGCCTGGATCCGAGGATTCGGGGGGCTAGAGACCCAGTACTTC. This codes for CAWIRGFGGLETQYF. Supplemented by reference TRBV30 and TRBJ2-5, the full variable domain reads SQTIHQWPATLVQPVGSPLSLECTVEGTSNPNLYWYRQAAGRGLQLLFYSVGIGQISSEVPQNLSASRPQDRQFILSSKKLLLSDSGFYLCAWIRGFGGLETQYFGPGTRLLVL.

This clone came up once. The gene calls are TRBV2 and TRBJ1-6; the D is unclear. Per germline, CDR1 SNHLY and CDR2 FYNNEI. V was shortened by 5 bases and J by 8 bases, with 16 bases between the two germline ends. CDR3 length equals 15 residues. The CDR3 DNA reads as TGTGCCAGCAGTCCAGGACCGGGCGGGGATTCACCCCTCCACTTT. Protein product: CASSPGPGGDSPLHF.

The chain couples TRBV7-9 to TRBJ2-7, with a weak D call TRBD2 (7 bases). Trimming pared 0 bases from V and 2 bases from J, leaving 11 bases between. The CDR3 runs 15 residues. Germline-derived CDR1 and CDR2 are SEHNR and FQNEAQ (reference sequence). The CDR3 nucleotides are TGTGCCAGCAGCTTAGCGCAGGGGACTACCTACGAGCAGTACTTC. Residues: CASSLAQGTTYEQYF. Full variable domain (outside the CDR3, taken from reference TRBV7-9 and TRBJ2-7): DTGVSQNPRHKITKRGQNVTFRCDPISEHNRLYWYRQTLGQGPEFLTYFQNEAQLEKSRLLSDRFSAERPKGSFSTLEIQRTEQGDSAMYLCASSLAQGTTYEQYFGPGTRLTVT.

The chain is built from TRBV18 and TRBJ2-6; 7 nucleotides agree with TRBD1. V was pared by 5 bases and J by 2 bases, with 3 bases of the junction left unmatched. CDR1 is KGHSH and CDR2 is LQKENI in the germline V gene. There are 15 residues in the CDR3. The CDR3 sequence is CASSETGAGANVLTF. As DNA, the CDR3 is TGTGCCAGCTCAGAAACAGGGGCTGGGGCCAACGTCCTGACTTTC.

This chain uses TRBV7-2 with TRBJ1-3, with 10 positions matching TRBD1. The CDR3 totals 15 residues. V shed 1 base, J shed 10 bases, and the junction held 7 bases outside the gene matches. In germline, CDR1 is SGHTA, CDR2 FQGNSA. Here the CDR3 DNA reads TGTGCCAGCAGCTTAGGGCCGGGACAGGGGAGGACCATATATTTT. Its translation is CASSLGPGQGRTIYF.

V usage is TRBV15 and J usage is TRBJ1-2; no definite D call. Per germline, CDR1 LNHNV and CDR2 YYDKDF (reference sequence). The CDR3 runs 15 residues. V dropped 0 bases and J dropped 8 bases, with 16 bases sitting between them. The CDR3 loop reads CATSRDTILDGGYTF. In DNA form, the CDR3 reads TGTGCCACCAGCAGAGACACCATCCTCGACGGGGGCTACACCTTC.

This clone was detected once. This chain uses TRBV25-1 with TRBJ2-7; 7 bases fit TRBD2. The germline V gene encodes CDR1 MGHDK and CDR2 SYGVNS. The CDR3 runs 17 residues. V was clipped by 2 bases and J by 3 bases; unmatched bases: 13. The CDR3 DNA follows: TGTGCCAGCAGTGAAGGGAGGGGAACAACGATGGGCTACGAGCAGTACTTC. Protein product: CASSEGRGTTMGYEQYF.

The J gene is TRBJ2-3, the V gene TRBV5-6; TRBD2 might be the D (7 bases). V was pared by 1 base and J by 6 bases, with 12 bases between. Germline V gene lookup returns CDR1 SGHDT and CDR2 YYEEEE. The CDR3 has 14 amino acids. CDR3 protein: CASSLWGGHDTQYF. The CDR3 DNA reads TGTGCCAGCAGCTTGTGGGGGGGCCACGATACGCAGTATTTT.

V and J are TRBV4-1 and TRBJ1-5, with TRBD1 matching 8 bases. The CDR3 is 16 residues long. The germline V gene has CDR1 MGHRA and CDR2 YSYEKL. J lost 7 bases, V lost 4 bases, and 12 bases had no gene match. The CDR3 loop is CASSPSRAGGRQPQHF. The CDR3 nucleotides read TGCGCCAGCAGCCCTTCGCGGGCAGGGGGCCGGCAGCCCCAGCATTTT.

This clone appeared a single time. The genes are TRBV28 and TRBJ1-2; 7 bases are shared with TRBD1. V was clipped by 2 bases and J by 8 bases; unmatched bases: 5. This CDR3 spans 13 amino acids. CDR1 and CDR2 (germline): MDHEN, SYDVKM. The CDR3 loop reads CASSLAQGSGYTF. CDR3 DNA: TGTGCCAGCAGTTTAGCACAGGGGTCGGGCTACACCTTC.

This chain links TRBV9 with TRBJ1-1; TRBD1 agrees at 8 bases. V was pared by 4 bases and J by 1 base, with 3 bases of the junction left unmatched. CDR1 SGDLS and CDR2 YYNGEE come from the germline V gene. This CDR3 is built from 14 residues. CDR3 nucleotides: TGTGCCAGCAGCCCCGGACAGGGGAACACTGAAGCTTTCTTT. Amino acid sequence: CASSPGQGNTEAFF.

The chain is built from TRBV7-8 and TRBJ2-1; TRBD2 agrees at 16 bases. Germline V gene data show CDR1 as SGHVS and CDR2 as FQNEAQ. V gave up 1 base and J gave up 0 bases; unmatched junction bases: 3. The CDR3 extends over 19 amino acids. The CDR3 DNA follows: TGTGCCAGCAGCTTAGTGGGACTAGCGGGGGGGAGCTCCTACAATGAGCAGTTCTTC. Translating gives CASSLVGLAGGSSYNEQFF.

V is TRBV10-3 and J is TRBJ1-2; the match to TRBD1 covers 7 bases. J gave up 3 bases and V 2 bases, and 3 bases lay outside the gene matches. Germline V CDR1 and CDR2: ENHRY, SYGVKD. The CDR3 contains 14 residues. The CDR3 region is CAISEGTGDYGYTF. Written as DNA, the CDR3 is TGTGCCATCAGTGAGGGCACAGGGGACTATGGCTACACCTTC.

This clone was seen more than once but under ten times. V usage is TRBV19 and J usage is TRBJ1-1; tentative D call: TRBD1 (6 bases). Trimming took 5 bases from V and 6 from J, leaving 13 bases between them. The CDR3 runs 13 residues. CDR1 and CDR2 from the germline V gene are LNHDA and SQIVND (reference sequence). The CDR3 DNA is TGTGCCAGTAGTGTACAGGGTCCCGCTGAAGCTTTCTTT. It codes for CASSVQGPAEAFF.

The CDR3 here is CASSLEEGEKLFF. The CDR3 bases are TGTGCCAGCAGCTTAGAGGAGGGCGAAAAACTGTTTTTT. The chain carries TRBV7-9 and TRBJ1-4; D not certain. Trimming took off 1 base at V and 8 bases at J, with 8 bases between the two ends. There are 13 residues in the CDR3. Looked up from germline, CDR1 is SEHNR and CDR2 is FQNEAQ (reference sequence). Full variable domain (outside the CDR3, taken from reference TRBV7-9 and TRBJ1-4): DTGVSQNPRHKITKRGQNVTFRCDPISEHNRLYWYRQTLGQGPEFLTYFQNEAQLEKSRLLSDRFSAERPKGSFSTLEIQRTEQGDSAMYLCASSLEEGEKLFFGSGTQLSVL.

This clone was picked up a small number of times. V is TRBV10-3 and J is TRBJ2-7; D might be TRBD1 (6 bases). The germline V gene has CDR1 ENHRY and CDR2 SYGVKD. The CDR3 contains 16 residues. Deletions cut 1 base from V and 3 bases from J, with 16 bases between. The CDR3 reads CAISEWVGAALYEQYF. For the CDR3, the DNA is TGTGCCATCAGTGAGTGGGTGGGGGCGGCGCTCTACGAGCAGTACTTC.

This chain links TRBV7-8 with TRBJ1-6, with 7 bases fitting TRBD1. The CDR3 is 16 residues long. The J segment lost 10 bases and the V segment lost 5 bases, leaving 14 bases of the junction unmatched. The germline V gene has CDR1 SGHVS and CDR2 FQNEAQ. CDR3 coding DNA: TGTGCCAGCAGCACCAACCCGACAGGGAATGGATCACCCCTCCACTTT. As protein: CASSTNPTGNGSPLHF. The whole variable domain, filled in from reference TRBV7-8 and TRBJ1-6, reads GAGVSQSPRYKVAKRGQDVALRCDPISGHVSLFWYQQALGQGPEFLTYFQNEAQLDKSGLPSDRFFAERPEGSVSTLKIQRTQQEDSAVYLCASSTNPTGNGSPLHFGNGTRLTVT.

V is TRBV30 and J is TRBJ1-1, with no clear D. Per the germline V gene, CDR1 is GTSNPN and CDR2 is SVGIG (reference sequence). Trimming pared 5 bases from V and 10 bases from J, leaving 14 bases between. This CDR3 has 11 amino acids. The CDR3 spells CAWAIAVGAFF. The CDR3, as DNA: TGTGCCTGGGCGATCGCGGTAGGAGCTTTCTTT.

This chain links TRBV6-5 with TRBJ2-3; D is perhaps TRBD2 (7 bases). This CDR3 contains 16 residues. Trimming took off 2 bases at V and 1 base at J, with 13 bases between the two ends. The germline CDR1 and CDR2 sequences are MNHEY and SVGAGI. For the CDR3, the DNA is TGTGCCAGCAGTTACGGGGGAGGGGGTCGCACAGATACGCAGTATTTT. It translates to CASSYGGGGRTDTQYF.

This sequence joins TRBV7-9 and TRBJ2-2, with 7 bases lining up with TRBD1. The CDR3 has 14 amino acids. Trimming cost V 3 bases and J 5 bases; bases outside gene matches: 3. Germline V gene lookup returns CDR1 SEHNR and CDR2 FQNEAQ (reference sequence). CDR3 nucleotides: TGTGCCAGCAGCTTGCTGGACAGGACCGGGGAGCTGTTTTTT. Protein sequence: CASSLLDRTGELFF.

The chain couples TRBV7-6 to TRBJ2-6; D is unresolved. Germline CDR1 reads SGHVS; CDR2 reads FNYEAQ. The germline V and J ends were trimmed by 5 bases and 2 bases, with 10 bases remaining between them. CDR3 length: 15 residues. The DNA of the CDR3 is TGTGCCAGCAGCCTCGACTGGGCTGGGGCCAACGTCCTGACTTTC. It yields the protein CASSLDWAGANVLTF.

The chain joins TRBV29-1 to TRBJ1-1; D gene uncertain. The V end was cut by 6 bases, the J end by 3 bases, with 20 bases between. Germline CDR1 is SQVTM and CDR2 is ANQGSEA. The CDR3 runs to 15 residues. CDR3 DNA: TGCAGCGTCCTAGCGCTCACAGTCGGGGACACTGAAGCTTTCTTT. It encodes CSVLALTVGDTEAFF.

This sequence joins TRBV10-3 and TRBJ2-5; 9 nucleotides align to TRBD1. Germline CDR1 is ENHRY and CDR2 is SYGVKD. The CDR3 covers 14 residues. V shed 10 bases, J shed 5 bases, and the junction held 11 bases outside the gene matches. The CDR3 region has the DNA TGTGCCACCCTACCGGACAGGGGTTGGGAGACCCAGTACTTC. It codes for CATLPDRGWETQYF.

The chain uses TRBV15 and TRBJ2-1; 8 bases are shared with TRBD2. V was pared by 11 bases and J by 6 bases, with 9 bases of the junction left unmatched. The CDR3 is 13 amino acids. The germline CDR1 and CDR2 sequences are LNHNV and YYDKDF (reference sequence). The CDR3 here is CAVRVTSANEQFF. CDR3 coding DNA: TGTGCCGTTCGGGTGACTAGCGCCAATGAGCAGTTCTTC. The whole variable domain, filled in from reference TRBV15 and TRBJ2-1, reads DAMVIQNPRYQVTQFGKPVTLSCSQTLNHNVMYWYQQKSSQAPKLLFHYYDKDFNNEADTPDNFQSRRPNTSFCFLDIRSPGLGDTAMYLCAVRVTSANEQFFGPGTRLTVL.

The CDR3 nucleotides read TGTGCCAGCAGCTTCCCGGGACAGCTTAATTACAATGAGCAGTTCTTC. Its protein product is CASSFPGQLNYNEQFF. This chain links TRBV7-9 with TRBJ2-1, with 7 bases lining up with TRBD1. The ends lost 3 bases at V and 4 bases at J; junction bases unmatched: 9. The CDR3 runs to 16 residues. CDR1 is SEHNR and CDR2 is FQNEAQ in the germline V gene (reference sequence).

This clone was seen a single time. This rearrangement joins TRBV27 to TRBJ2-7; 9 bases line up with TRBD1. The CDR3 contains 13 residues. V shed 7 bases, J shed 7 bases, and the junction held 8 bases outside the gene matches. Germline V CDR1 and CDR2: MNHEY, SMNVEV (reference sequence). CDR3 region: CASTRTGAGEQYF. Here the CDR3 DNA reads TGTGCCAGCACGAGGACAGGGGCTGGGGAGCAGTACTTC.

The chain couples TRBV7-2 to TRBJ1-1; D is unclear. CDR1 and CDR2 (germline): SGHTA, FQGNSA. The CDR3 is made up of 13 amino acids. The V and J ends lost 5 bases and 2 bases respectively, with 9 bases between them. The CDR3 nucleotides are TGTGCCAGCAGCCGGGGTCCTAACACTGAAGCTTTCTTT. Amino acid sequence: CASSRGPNTEAFF.

This chain uses TRBV7-8 with TRBJ2-1, with D perhaps TRBD2 (5 bases). The CDR3 has 14 residues. Deletions cut 0 bases from V and 9 bases from J, with 12 bases between. The germline V gene has CDR1 SGHVS and CDR2 FQNEAQ. The CDR3 loop is CASSLAGPSIEQFF. The CDR3 DNA sequence: TGTGCCAGCAGCTTAGCCGGGCCTAGCATTGAGCAGTTCTTC.